Shown below are 11 T cell receptor beta chains from a single sample sequenced in a study of cytomegalovirus exposure and HLA in healthy donors. PCR primers comprised 60 Vbeta and 13 Jbeta primers. TCRdb's copy holds only in-frame clones and misses some; the assay was immunoSEQ multiplex PCR. The data contain about 150,000 clones, 65% to 75% of them singletons. The sample consisted of PBMCs. Source of these receptors: a man aged 18 to 29 in good health and CMV-seronegative.

The V and J genes are TRBV18 and TRBJ1-1; no firm D call. The V end was cut by 2 bases, the J end by 7 bases, with 14 bases between. This CDR3 is 14 amino acids long. Germline V gives CDR1 KGHSH, CDR2 LQKENI. CDR3 in DNA: TGTGCCAGCTCACCATTTGGAGGCGAGTTTGAAGCTTTCTTT. Translating it yields CASSPFGGEFEAFF.

This clone has only a few counts. The chain links TRBV9 to TRBJ2-1, with 7 bases that match TRBD2. The junction had 5 bases not matched to a gene; V was cut back by 0 bases and J by 5 bases. The CDR3 is 15 residues long. Germline V gives CDR1 SGDLS, CDR2 YYNGEE. Here the CDR3 DNA reads TGTGCCAGCAGCGTAGTGGCTAGCGGCGACAATGAGCAGTTCTTC. It is translated as CASSVVASGDNEQFF.

The J gene is TRBJ1-6, the V gene TRBV30, with TRBD1 as a possible D gene (6 bases). The CDR3 has 13 residues. Trimming stripped 0 bases from V and 10 bases from J, with 10 bases between. Looked up from germline, CDR1 is GTSNPN and CDR2 is SVGIG (reference sequence). DNA of the CDR3: TGTGCCTGGAGTGTTCAGGGGAAATCACCCCTCCACTTT. Protein sequence: CAWSVQGKSPLHF. Drawing the rest from reference TRBV30 and TRBJ1-6, the complete variable domain is SQTIHQWPATLVQPVGSPLSLECTVEGTSNPNLYWYRQAAGRGLQLLFYSVGIGQISSEVPQNLSASRPQDRQFILSSKKLLLSDSGFYLCAWSVQGKSPLHFGNGTRLTVT.

J is TRBJ2-2 and V is TRBV7-3, with TRBD1 matching 9 bases. This CDR3 has 15 residues. Trimming at V came to 5 bases and at J to 5 bases, leaving 6 bases not matched to a gene. Germline assignment: CDR1 SGHTA and CDR2 FQGTGA. The CDR3 spells CASSKTGGSTGELFF. Written as DNA, the CDR3 is TGTGCCAGCAGCAAGACAGGGGGTTCTACCGGGGAGCTGTTTTTT.

This clone came up once. Other nucleotide sequences in the sample specify the same CDR3. The V gene is TRBV7-6, the J gene TRBJ1-1, with D tentatively TRBD1 (6 bases). This CDR3 has 13 residues. From germline, CDR1 is SGHVS and CDR2 FNYEAQ. Trimming took off 5 bases at V and 1 base at J, with 8 bases between the two ends. CDR3 nucleotides: TGTGCCAGCAGCCTGGACAGGAACACTGAAGCTTTCTTT. It encodes CASSLDRNTEAFF.

V and J are TRBV10-1 and TRBJ2-1; no definite D call. Germline assignment: CDR1 WNHNN and CDR2 SYGVQD (reference sequence). V was pared by 6 bases and J by 5 bases, with 5 bases between. CDR3 size: 11 residues. CDR3 nucleotides: TGCGCCAGCAGCTTTAACAATGAGCAGTTCTTC. Translated: CASSFNNEQFF.

V and J are TRBV6-5 and TRBJ1-1, with D unresolved. This CDR3 is built from 13 residues. Deletions cut 6 bases from V and 2 bases from J, with 10 bases between. Germline values: CDR1 MNHEY, CDR2 SVGAGI. In DNA form, the CDR3 reads TGTGCCAGCAGGGCCCAGGATAACACTGAAGCTTTCTTT. Amino acids: CASRAQDNTEAFF.

The V gene is TRBV5-1, the J gene TRBJ1-4; 7 bases fit TRBD1. CDR1 is SGHRS and CDR2 is YFSETQ in the germline V gene. The CDR3 sequence is 18 residues long. V was clipped by 0 bases and J by 0 bases; unmatched bases: 8. The CDR3 DNA sequence: TGCGCCAGCAGCTTGGCCGGAGGGGGCGATGCAACTAATGAAAAACTGTTTTTT. Protein: CASSLAGGGDATNEKLFF.

The gene calls are TRBV5-1 and TRBJ1-1; TRBD1 is a possible D gene (6 bases). This CDR3 is 14 amino acids long. V lost 1 base and J lost 4, with 11 bases in between. The germline gives CDR1 SGHRS, CDR2 YFSETQ. CDR3 nucleotide sequence: TGCGCCAGCAGCTTGACAGGGATGGGCACTGAAGCTTTCTTT. Translation gives CASSLTGMGTEAFF.

A few counts support this clone. The rearrangement links TRBV5-6 to TRBJ2-2; maybe TRBD1 (5 bases). This CDR3 contains 16 residues. V lost 1 base and J lost 2, with 12 bases in between. Looked up from germline, CDR1 is SGHDT and CDR2 is YYEEEE. The CDR3 region is CASSLMTALNTGELFF. The CDR3 DNA is TGTGCCAGCAGCTTGATGACAGCACTAAACACCGGGGAGCTGTTTTTT.

This chain joins TRBV4-1 and TRBJ1-1; D is unresolved. The germline gives CDR1 MGHRA, CDR2 YSYEKL. There are 12 residues in the CDR3. The ends were cut back, 4 bases at V and 1 base at J, with 4 bases in the middle. The CDR3 sequence is CASSRQNTEAFF. The CDR3 DNA reads as TGCGCCAGCAGCCGACAGAACACTGAAGCTTTCTTT.